This TCR beta chain appears in the sequencing data of a study of T cells in Graves' hyperthyroidism and ophthalmopathy. General study findings and limits: Separating ophthalmopathy from stable hyperthyroidism was achieved by a 13 V-J model.

Amplified TCR beta CDR3 regions came from RNA transcripts. In the first-round RT-PCR of the TCR CDR3, the HTBI primer set was used. TCRdb analysed the multiplex PCR reads with MiXCR anew, one entry per CDR3 protein. The sample holds around 580,000 distinct CDR3 sequences, over 15% seen once. V lost 3 bases to trimming and J lost 3 bases, with 12 bases between them. The CDR3 runs 14 residues. In germline, CDR1 is ENHRY, CDR2 SYGVKD. A note on this clonotype: Its antigen remains unknown.

The origin of this receptor is a woman aged 18-29 years with Graves' hyperthyroidism. The specimen sequenced was blood. V and J are TRBV10-3 and TRBJ2-7; maybe TRBD2 (6 bases). The CDR3 region has the DNA TGTGCCATCAGTGACCCTAGCGCTGACTACGAGCAGTACTTC. Its translation: CAISDPSADYEQYF.